These 26 T cell receptor beta chains came from one sample sequenced in a study of shared T cell receptors in the human thymus (dated by TCRdb to about 2021). Library creation used the immunoSEQ multiplex PCR assay. The clones in this table, taken by TCRdb from immuneACCESS, are in-frame only. Not every clone is retained; where verified, under half of the shortfall comes from an unresolved V gene, and the cause of the rest is unknown. Recorded for this sample are some 760,000 clones; approximately 85% of them occurred a single time. Roughly 0.01% of the sample rests with the top ten. The same data also went into a second study, on human thymus T cells.

Sequenced sample: thymocytes. These receptors all stem from a girl under two years old with a congenital heart defect. Donor details come from another sample of the same person, matched by shared clones.

With regard to this clone: Relative to the germline gene, one junction end is altered; a read error may explain this. This sample also contains other DNA sequences that code for the same CDR3. The chain recombines TRBV5-4 with TRBJ1-6, with D possibly being TRBD1 (6 bases). The CDR3 length is 17 residues. Germline CDR1 is SGHNT and CDR2 is YYREEE (reference sequence). The CDR3 nucleotides read TGTGCCAGCAGCTTGGTCAGGGGAGACCCCTATAATTCCCCCCTCCACTTT. It codes for CASSLVRGDPYNSPLHF.

J is TRBJ1-1 and V is TRBV4-1; tentative D call: TRBD1 (5 bases). Trimming took off 0 bases at V and 1 base at J, with 15 bases between the two ends. Germline V gene data show CDR1 as MGHRA and CDR2 as YSYEKL. The CDR3 sequence is 17 residues long. In nucleotides, the CDR3 is TGCGCCAGCAGCCAAGATCCAGGTGGGGGAGGGAACACTGAAGCTTTCTTT. It encodes CASSQDPGGGGNTEAFF.

The count of this clone is one. The rearrangement joins TRBV9 to TRBJ2-3, with TRBD1 matching 7 bases. Germline assignment: CDR1 SGDLS and CDR2 YYNGEE. The CDR3 is made up of 14 amino acids. Trimming at V came to 4 bases and at J to 7 bases, leaving 9 bases not matched to a gene. CDR3 loop: CASSSLKQGNTQYF. The DNA for the CDR3 is TGTGCCAGCAGCTCCTTGAAACAGGGGAATACGCAGTATTTT.

The gene calls are TRBV7-2 and TRBJ2-5, with TRBD2 matching over 7 bases. The ends lost 1 base at V and 4 bases at J; junction bases unmatched: 6. In germline, CDR1 is SGHTA, CDR2 FQGNSA. The CDR3 sequence is 15 residues long. CDR3 DNA: TGTGCCAGCAGCTTAGTGATTGGCGGGAGAGAGACCCAGTACTTC. It encodes CASSLVIGGRETQYF.

The chain links TRBV28 to TRBJ1-1; D gene uncertain. CDR1 and CDR2 (germline): MDHEN, SYDVKM. Trimming removed 8 bases from V and 1 base from J, with 8 bases in between. There are 12 residues in the CDR3. The CDR3 loop reads CASGPGNTEAFF. The CDR3 DNA reads TGTGCCAGCGGGCCTGGGAACACTGAAGCTTTCTTT.

This sequence joins TRBV5-1 and TRBJ2-3; TRBD2 aligns across 15 bases. The V gene's germline CDR1 is SGHRS and CDR2 YFSETQ. The length of the CDR3 is 17 residues. J gave up 7 bases and V 4 bases, and 10 bases lay outside the gene matches. The CDR3 region has the DNA TGCGCCAGCAGCCCCGGGACTAGCGGGGGGAAACTCCATACGCAGTATTTT. This translates into CASSPGTSGGKLHTQYF.

The chain carries TRBV6-1 and TRBJ1-2; 11 bases line up with TRBD1. This CDR3 contains 15 residues. Germline V gene sequence: CDR1 MNHNS, CDR2 SASEGT. Germline trimming cut 8 bases from V and 7 bases from J; bases unmatched to any gene: 12. CDR3 DNA: TGTGCCAGCCCAAAGGGACAGGGGGATCCGGGTGGCTACACCTTC. Its translation: CASPKGQGDPGGYTF.

The chain uses TRBV6-9 and TRBJ2-2, with 8 bases lining up with TRBD2. This CDR3 region has 17 residues. Germline V lookup: CDR1 MNHGY, CDR2 SVAAGI. The V segment lost 10 bases and the J segment 0 bases; nucleotides outside the gene matches: 13. CDR3 sequence reads: CANRPGTRVANTGELFF. The CDR3 DNA is TGTGCCAATCGACCCGGGACTAGGGTCGCGAACACCGGGGAGCTGTTTTTT.

The chain employs TRBV10-3 and TRBJ2-1; 9 bases are shared with TRBD1. V was clipped by 2 bases and J by 5 bases; unmatched bases: 7. CDR3 size: 16 residues. The germline gives CDR1 ENHRY, CDR2 SYGVKD. The DNA for the CDR3 is TGTGCCATCAGTGAGCCCGGACAGGGGAAAGACAATGAGCAGTTCTTC. This gives the protein CAISEPGQGKDNEQFF.

The chain combines TRBV27 with TRBJ2-1; 8 nucleotides line up with TRBD2. With 4 bases clipped from V and 6 bases from J, the junction kept 8 bases outside the gene matches. This CDR3 has 15 amino acids. Looked up from germline, CDR1 is MNHEY and CDR2 is SMNVEV (reference sequence). For the CDR3, the DNA is TGTGCCAGCAGTTCTGGACTAGCCGAGGGCAATGAGCAGTTCTTC. Its protein product is CASSSGLAEGNEQFF.

This clone showed up just a few times. This chain uses TRBV7-9 with TRBJ2-2, with 8 bases that match TRBD1. The CDR3 sequence is 16 residues long. Germline assignment: CDR1 SEHNR and CDR2 FQNEAQ (reference sequence). V gave up 5 bases and J gave up 0 bases; unmatched junction bases: 5. Written as DNA, the CDR3 is TGTGCCAGCAGCGTTGAGGACAGGGCGAACACCGGGGAGCTGTTTTTT. Translation gives CASSVEDRANTGELFF.

This chain connects TRBV23-1 to TRBJ1-2, with a tentative D call TRBD1 (6 bases). TRBV23-1 is sorted into the ORF group, with uncertain function. This CDR3 has 15 amino acids. The V end was cut by 0 bases, the J end by 3 bases, with 11 bases between. The CDR3 is CASSQSRAGDYGYTF. DNA for the CDR3: TGCGCCAGCAGTCAATCCCGGGCAGGGGACTATGGCTACACCTTC.

This sequence joins TRBV28 and TRBJ1-6; TRBD1 matches at 7 bases. The CDR3 is 21 residues long. J gave up 6 bases and V 0 bases, and 20 bases lay outside the gene matches. Germline V gene lookup returns CDR1 MDHEN and CDR2 SYDVKM. CDR3 in amino acids: CASSLCCRGTDSDAGNSPLHF. Here the CDR3 DNA reads TGTGCCAGCAGTTTATGCTGTAGGGGGACAGACTCAGACGCGGGTAATTCACCCCTCCACTTT.

The chain employs TRBV6-1 and TRBJ2-7; D might be TRBD2 (5 bases). The V gene's germline CDR1 is MNHNS and CDR2 SASEGT. CDR3 length: 14 amino acids. Trimming pared 6 bases from V and 0 bases from J, leaving 12 bases between. CDR3 sequence (DNA): TGTGCCAGCAGCACCAGCGGATTCTCCTACGAGCAGTACTTC. It translates to CASSTSGFSYEQYF.

The chain couples TRBV5-4 to TRBJ1-2; unclear D gene. Germline V CDR1 and CDR2: SGHNT, YYREEE (reference sequence). The CDR3 is 14 residues long. V was clipped by 0 bases and J by 6 bases, with 12 bases between them. For the CDR3, the DNA is TGTGCCAGCAGCTTGGACGAGGAAGAGGATGGCTACACCTTC. It is translated as CASSLDEEEDGYTF.

The V and J genes are TRBV18 and TRBJ2-1; perhaps TRBD1 as D (5 bases). The CDR3 runs to 16 residues. V was cut by 0 bases and J by 8 bases, with 17 bases left in between. Germline CDR1 KGHSH, CDR2 LQKENI. CDR3 sequence: CASSPPTGREGDEQFF. CDR3 coding DNA: TGTGCCAGCTCACCACCCACGGGCAGGGAAGGGGATGAGCAGTTCTTC.

In this sample, this clone turned up a few times. The gene calls are TRBV5-1 and TRBJ1-2; possibly TRBD1 for D (6 bases). CDR1 and CDR2 (germline): SGHRS, YFSETQ. The germline V and J ends were trimmed by 4 bases and 5 bases, with 21 bases remaining between them. This CDR3 spans 16 amino acids. This chain's CDR3 is CASSQLSRDTTYGYTF. The CDR3 DNA follows: TGCGCCAGCAGCCAACTCTCCCGGGACACCACATATGGCTACACCTTC.

The chain is built from TRBV9 and TRBJ2-1; 7 bases map to TRBD2. Germline assignment: CDR1 SGDLS and CDR2 YYNGEE. The CDR3 has 13 residues. The J segment lost 9 bases and the V segment lost 2 bases, leaving 5 bases of the junction unmatched. CDR3 in DNA: TGTGCCAGCAGCGTTGGGACTAAGGGTGAGCAGTTCTTC. It codes for CASSVGTKGEQFF.

The chain has TRBV29-1 and TRBJ2-2; D gene uncertain. Germline V gene data show CDR1 as SQVTM and CDR2 as ANQGSEA. The length of the CDR3 is 12 residues. The V end was cut by 4 bases, the J end by 10 bases, with 13 bases between. DNA of the CDR3: TGCAGCGTTGGGCCGTCTCTTGCGGAGCTGTTTTTT. It specifies CSVGPSLAELFF.

The chain employs TRBV2 and TRBJ1-6, with 11 bases matching TRBD1. The junction had 8 bases not matched to a gene; V was cut back by 8 bases and J by 8 bases. The CDR3 length is 15 residues. Germline lookup yields CDR1 SNHLY and CDR2 FYNNEI. The CDR3 loop reads CASGRTGGEDSPLHF. The DNA of the CDR3 is TGTGCCAGCGGAAGGACAGGGGGCGAGGATTCACCCCTCCACTTT.

CDR3 nucleotide sequence: TGTGCCAGCAGTTACCTCCTGGGCGGGACTGAAGCTTTCTTT. It encodes CASSYLLGGTEAFF. The chain recombines TRBV6-5 with TRBJ1-1, with no clear D. CDR1 and CDR2 (germline): MNHEY, SVGAGI. The CDR3 contains 14 residues. V dropped 2 bases and J dropped 5 bases, with 12 bases sitting between them.

The rearrangement uses TRBV18 and TRBJ1-2, with D perhaps TRBD1 (5 bases). CDR3 length equals 16 residues. Germline lookup yields CDR1 KGHSH and CDR2 LQKENI. Trimming stripped 0 bases from V and 3 bases from J, with 14 bases between. CDR3 sequence (DNA): TGTGCCAGCTCACCACCAAGGGCCAGGGCGTACTATGGCTACACCTTC. This encodes CASSPPRARAYYGYTF.

This sequence joins TRBV7-2 and TRBJ2-5; D perhaps matches TRBD2 (6 bases). The V end lost 1 base, the J end lost 2 bases, and 17 bases lay between the germline ends. Germline V CDR1 and CDR2: SGHTA, FQGNSA. The CDR3 is 17 residues long. The CDR3 loop is CASSLDPRVGTQETQYF. Here the CDR3 DNA reads TGTGCCAGCAGCTTAGACCCCCGAGTAGGGACTCAAGAGACCCAGTACTTC.

The rearrangement uses TRBV19 and TRBJ1-1; maybe TRBD1 (6 bases). Trimming removed 8 bases from V and 2 bases from J, with 24 bases in between. The V gene's germline CDR1 is LNHDA and CDR2 SQIVND (reference sequence). This CDR3 contains 17 residues. The CDR3 region is CASSSILTGWANTEAFF. In DNA form, the CDR3 reads TGTGCCAGTTCATCGATCCTGACAGGCTGGGCTAACACTGAAGCTTTCTTT.

The chain links TRBV7-8 to TRBJ2-7; 7 bases align to TRBD1. This CDR3 region has 17 residues. The germline V gene has CDR1 SGHVS and CDR2 FQNEAQ. Trimming took 3 bases from V and 2 from J; bases not matched to a gene: 13. The CDR3 reads CASSFHAPGTATYEQYF. CDR3 coding DNA: TGTGCCAGCAGCTTCCACGCACCCGGGACAGCGACCTACGAGCAGTACTTC.

The chain employs TRBV27 and TRBJ2-7, with 8 bases matching TRBD2. The CDR3 has 15 residues. V was pared by 6 bases and J by 4 bases, with 11 bases of the junction left unmatched. Looked up from germline, CDR1 is MNHEY and CDR2 is SMNVEV (reference sequence). CDR3 protein: CASRTHSGDPYEQYF. The CDR3 bases are TGTGCCAGCAGAACGCATAGCGGGGACCCATACGAGCAGTACTTC.